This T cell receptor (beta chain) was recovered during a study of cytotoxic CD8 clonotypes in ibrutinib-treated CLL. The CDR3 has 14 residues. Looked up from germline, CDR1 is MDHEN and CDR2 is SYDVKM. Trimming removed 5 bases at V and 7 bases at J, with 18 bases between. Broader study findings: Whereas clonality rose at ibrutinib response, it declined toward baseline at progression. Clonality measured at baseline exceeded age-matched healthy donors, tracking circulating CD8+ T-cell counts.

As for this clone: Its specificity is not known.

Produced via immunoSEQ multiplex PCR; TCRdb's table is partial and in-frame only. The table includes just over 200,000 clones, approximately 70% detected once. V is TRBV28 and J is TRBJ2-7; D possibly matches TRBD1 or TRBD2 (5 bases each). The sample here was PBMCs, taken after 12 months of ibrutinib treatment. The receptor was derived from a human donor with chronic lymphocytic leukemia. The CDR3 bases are TGTGCCAGCAGTGCCGGGGCAACGTACTGGGAGCAGTACTTC. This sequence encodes CASSAGATYWEQYF.